These T cell receptor beta chains were read from a single sample in a study of cytomegalovirus exposure and HLA in healthy donors. Measured with immunoSEQ multiplex PCR; TCRdb has only the in-frame clones, and not every one. The data contain tens of thousands of clones, 35% to 50% of them singletons. The sequenced material came from PBMCs. These TCRs come from a woman aged 45 to 65 in good health and CMV-seronegative. Each CDR3 is given with its conserved first and last residue. A D gene is named only where the DNA matches it firmly. The size field is filled for only some rows; it gives once, few, many or a size class.

d_call	v_call	j_call	clone_size	cdr3_aa	cdr3_nt
TRBD1	TRBV5-6	TRBJ2-1	NA	CASRAGTGGLSYNEQFF	TGTGCCAGCAGGGCAGGGACAGGGGGCCTCTCCTACAATGAGCAGTTCTTC
TRBD1	TRBV19	TRBJ2-7	NA	CASSSLTGAYEQYF	TGTGCCAGTAGTAGCCTGACAGGGGCCTACGAGCAGTACTTC
NA	TRBV27	TRBJ2-1	NA	CASSLGLARNEQFF	TGTGCCAGCAGTTTAGGGTTAGCGAGGAATGAGCAGTTCTTC
TRBD2	TRBV7-9	TRBJ2-3	few	CASSLPSGGAGDTQYF	TGTGCCAGCAGCTTACCCAGCGGGGGGGCCGGAGATACGCAGTATTTT
TRBD1	TRBV10-3	TRBJ2-7	NA	CATDPGTVDEQYF	TGTGCCACCGATCCTGGGACAGTAGACGAGCAGTACTTC
TRBD1	TRBV7-9	TRBJ1-2	few	CASSAASQGHGYTF	TGTGCCAGCAGCGCGGCCTCACAGGGGCATGGCTACACCTTC
NA	TRBV6-1	TRBJ2-4	few	CASSALEGSRGIQYF	TGTGCCAGCAGTGCTCTAGAAGGGAGTCGTGGCATTCAGTACTTC
TRBD1	TRBV18	TRBJ2-5	NA	CASSLNPGTGQETQYF	TGTGCCAGCTCCCTAAATCCCGGGACAGGGCAAGAGACCCAGTACTTC
TRBD1	TRBV6-5	TRBJ2-2	NA	CASSYGTGHTGELFF	TGTGCCAGCAGTTACGGGACAGGGCACACCGGGGAGCTGTTTTTT
NA	TRBV5-6	TRBJ2-1	few	CASSLYNEQFF	TGTGCCAGCAGCCTCTACAATGAGCAGTTCTTC
TRBD1	TRBV18	TRBJ1-1	NA	CASSPGQGSIPDTEAFF	TGTGCCAGCTCACCGGGACAGGGATCAATTCCCGACACTGAAGCTTTCTTT
TRBD1	TRBV18	TRBJ1-1	few	CASSPGTGGDTEAFF	TGTGCCAGCTCACCAGGGACAGGGGGTGACACTGAAGCTTTCTTT
TRBD1	TRBV27	TRBJ1-1	NA	CASRGQGWTEAFF	TGTGCCAGCAGGGGACAGGGATGGACTGAAGCTTTCTTT
NA	TRBV5-1	TRBJ1-1	NA	CASSPTLTVNTEAFF	TGCGCCAGCAGCCCAACCTTGACAGTTAACACTGAAGCTTTCTTT
NA	TRBV12-5	TRBJ2-7	NA	CASGPPRGRGYEQYF	TGTGCTAGTGGTCCCCCGCGGGGTAGGGGCTACGAGCAGTACTTC
TRBD2	TRBV23-1	TRBJ2-3	NA	CASSQWPSGGAFDTQYF	TGCGCCAGCAGTCAATGGCCTAGCGGGGGGGCGTTCGATACGCAGTATTTT
NA	TRBV7-8	TRBJ2-1	few	CASSPYRFAGYNEQFF	TGTGCCAGCAGCCCATATCGGTTCGCGGGGTACAATGAGCAGTTCTTC
TRBD2	TRBV10-2	TRBJ2-5	NA	CASGLADKETQYF	TGCGCCAGTGGCCTAGCGGATAAAGAGACCCAGTACTTC
NA	TRBV5-1	TRBJ1-4	NA	CASSLMGATNEKLFF	TGCGCCAGCAGCTTGATGGGAGCAACTAATGAAAAACTGTTTTTT
NA	TRBV19	TRBJ1-6	NA	CASSIGPSFYNSPLHF	TGTGCCAGTAGTATTGGGCCGAGTTTCTATAATTCACCCCTCCACTTT
NA	TRBV30	TRBJ2-7	NA	CAWSAPFEQYF	TGTGCCTGGAGTGCCCCTTTTGAGCAGTACTTC
TRBD1	TRBV2	TRBJ1-6	NA	CASSRQGAGNSPLHF	TGTGCCAGCAGTCGACAGGGGGCGGGTAATTCACCCCTCCACTTT
NA	TRBV10-3	TRBJ2-2	NA	CAIRLAANTGELFF	TGTGCCATCAGATTAGCGGCGAACACCGGGGAGCTGTTTTTT
TRBD1	TRBV10-3	TRBJ2-3	few	CAIRGQGVTDTQYF	TGTGCCATCAGGGGACAGGGAGTCACAGATACGCAGTATTTT
NA	TRBV19	TRBJ2-7	few	CASSRRAPAVHEQYF	TGTGCCAGTAGCCGCCGGGCCCCAGCGGTACACGAGCAGTACTTC
TRBD2	TRBV4-1	TRBJ2-7	NA	CASSLAALGLAYSYEQYF	TGCGCCAGCAGCCTTGCTGCCCTAGGACTAGCGTACTCCTACGAGCAGTACTTC
NA	TRBV21-1	TRBJ2-7	NA	CASSKAWTDGDEQYF	TGTGCCAGCAGCAAAGCATGGACAGACGGTGACGAGCAGTACTTC
TRBD1	TRBV7-9	TRBJ1-5	NA	CSSSLGQGASYQPQHF	TGTTCCAGCAGCTTAGGACAGGGGGCGTCATATCAGCCCCAGCATTTT
NA	TRBV27	TRBJ2-3	NA	CASSAGLRYTDTQYF	TGTGCCAGCAGCGCAGGGCTCAGGTACACAGATACGCAGTATTTT
NA	TRBV19	TRBJ1-1	NA	CASKAARVNSEAFF	TGTGCCAGTAAGGCCGCCAGGGTAAATTCTGAAGCTTTCTTT
TRBD1	TRBV6-5	TRBJ2-7	NA	CASKQTGVSYEQYF	TGTGCCAGCAAGCAGACAGGGGTGTCCTACGAGCAGTACTTC
NA	TRBV9	TRBJ2-3	few	CASSFRGTDTQYF	TGTGCCAGCAGCTTCCGTGGCACAGATACGCAGTATTTT
NA	TRBV10-3	TRBJ2-3	NA	CAITTGISTDTQYF	TGTGCCATCACGACGGGGATAAGCACAGATACGCAGTATTTT
TRBD1	TRBV6-6	TRBJ2-3	NA	CASSYSGDRGEDTQYF	TGTGCCAGCAGTTACTCGGGGGACAGGGGAGAAGATACGCAGTATTTT
NA	TRBV15	TRBJ2-7	NA	CATSRGHSPYEQYF	TGTGCCACCAGCAGAGGCCACAGCCCCTACGAGCAGTACTTC
NA	TRBV29-1	TRBJ2-2	few	CSVRFQGSNTGELFF	TGCAGCGTTCGTTTCCAGGGGTCGAACACCGGGGAGCTGTTTTTT
NA	TRBV7-2	TRBJ1-1	NA	CASSLANRVNTEAFF	TGTGCCAGCAGCTTAGCGAACAGAGTCAACACTGAAGCTTTCTTT
NA	TRBV29-1	TRBJ2-5	NA	CSVAAGFPQETQYF	TGCAGCGTTGCCGCGGGGTTCCCTCAAGAGACCCAGTACTTC
TRBD2	TRBV7-2	TRBJ2-7	once	CASSLEGPSGRAYEQYF	TGTGCCAGCAGCTTAGAGGGGCCTAGCGGGAGGGCCTACGAGCAGTACTTC
NA	TRBV5-1	TRBJ1-3	NA	CASSFDRPSSGNTIYF	TGCGCCAGCAGCTTTGACAGACCGTCTTCTGGAAACACCATATATTTT
NA	TRBV11-2	TRBJ2-7	NA	CASRSLGGRGFYEQYF	TGTGCCAGCAGGAGCCTGGGCGGCAGGGGATTCTACGAGCAGTACTTC
TRBD2	TRBV5-1	TRBJ2-1	NA	CASSLGTSGAGNEQFF	TGCGCCAGCAGCTTGGGGACTAGCGGGGCTGGGAATGAGCAGTTCTTC
NA	TRBV18	TRBJ1-2	few	CASSPPGPSYGYTF	TGTGCCAGCTCACCACCGGGGCCTAGTTATGGCTACACCTTC
TRBD1	TRBV7-9	TRBJ2-7	NA	CASSAPGGGQGSSYEQYF	TGTGCCAGCAGCGCACCAGGGGGGGGACAGGGTAGCTCCTACGAGCAGTACTTC
NA	TRBV5-6	TRBJ1-2	once	CASSLSKGIDYGCTF	TGTGCCAGCAGCTTGTCCAAAGGAATTGACTATGGCTGCACCTTC
TRBD1	TRBV5-1	TRBJ1-6	NA	CASSGGQGAGNSPLHF	TGCGCCAGCAGCGGGGGACAGGGGGCAGGGAATTCACCCCTCCACTTT
NA	TRBV7-9	TRBJ2-2	NA	CASKGGGAHTGELFF	TGTGCCAGCAAAGGGGGCGGGGCCCACACCGGGGAGCTGTTTTTT
NA	TRBV11-2	TRBJ2-4	NA	CASSLAGGGLAKNIQYF	TGTGCCAGCAGCTTAGCCGGAGGAGGACTAGCCAAAAACATTCAGTACTTC
TRBD2	TRBV5-6	TRBJ2-6	NA	CASSGTSGATSGANVLTF	TGTGCCAGCAGCGGAACTAGCGGGGCCACCTCTGGGGCCAACGTCCTGACTTTC
TRBD1	TRBV9	TRBJ2-7	NA	CASSVGTGLSYEQYF	TGTGCCAGCAGCGTAGGGACAGGCCTCTCCTACGAGCAGTACTTC
NA	TRBV30	TRBJ1-1	NA	CAWSAPKRAFF	TGTGCCTGGAGTGCCCCAAAGAGAGCTTTCTTT
TRBD1	TRBV2	TRBJ2-4	NA	CASSGTAYDIQYF	TGTGCCAGCAGCGGGACAGCTTATGACATTCAGTACTTC
NA	TRBV28	TRBJ2-2	NA	CASSEGGINTGELFF	TGTGCCAGCAGCGAAGGGGGAATTAACACCGGGGAGCTGTTTTTT
TRBD1	TRBV6-4	TRBJ1-1	NA	CASSDSFGTGDAAFF	TGTGCCAGCAGTGACTCGTTTGGGACAGGGGATGCGGCTTTCTTT
TRBD2	TRBV30	TRBJ2-3	few	CAWSKLAGGGDTQYF	TGTGCCTGGAGTAAACTAGCGGGAGGGGGAGATACGCAGTATTTT
NA	TRBV28	TRBJ2-7	NA	CASKRAGSYEQYF	TGTGCCAGCAAGAGGGCCGGCTCCTACGAGCAGTACTTC
TRBD2	TRBV7-2	TRBJ2-7	few	CASSLGTSGSEQYF	TGTGCCAGCAGCTTAGGGACTAGCGGGAGCGAGCAGTACTTC